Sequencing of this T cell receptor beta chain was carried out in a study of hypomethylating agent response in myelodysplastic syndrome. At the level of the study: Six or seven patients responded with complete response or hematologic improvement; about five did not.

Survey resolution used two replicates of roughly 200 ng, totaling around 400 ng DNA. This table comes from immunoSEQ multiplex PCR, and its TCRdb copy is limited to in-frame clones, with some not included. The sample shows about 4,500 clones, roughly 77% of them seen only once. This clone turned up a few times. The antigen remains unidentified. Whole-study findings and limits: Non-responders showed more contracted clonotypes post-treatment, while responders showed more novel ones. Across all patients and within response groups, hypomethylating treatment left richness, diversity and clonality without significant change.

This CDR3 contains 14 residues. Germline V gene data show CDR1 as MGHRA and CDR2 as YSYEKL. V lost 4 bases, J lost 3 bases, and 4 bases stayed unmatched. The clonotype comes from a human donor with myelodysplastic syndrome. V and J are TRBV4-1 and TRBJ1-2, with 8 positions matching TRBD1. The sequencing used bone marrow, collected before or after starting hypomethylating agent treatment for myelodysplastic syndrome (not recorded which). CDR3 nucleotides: TGCGCCAGCAGCCCCCAGACAGGGGACTATGGCTACACCTTC. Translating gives CASSPQTGDYGYTF.